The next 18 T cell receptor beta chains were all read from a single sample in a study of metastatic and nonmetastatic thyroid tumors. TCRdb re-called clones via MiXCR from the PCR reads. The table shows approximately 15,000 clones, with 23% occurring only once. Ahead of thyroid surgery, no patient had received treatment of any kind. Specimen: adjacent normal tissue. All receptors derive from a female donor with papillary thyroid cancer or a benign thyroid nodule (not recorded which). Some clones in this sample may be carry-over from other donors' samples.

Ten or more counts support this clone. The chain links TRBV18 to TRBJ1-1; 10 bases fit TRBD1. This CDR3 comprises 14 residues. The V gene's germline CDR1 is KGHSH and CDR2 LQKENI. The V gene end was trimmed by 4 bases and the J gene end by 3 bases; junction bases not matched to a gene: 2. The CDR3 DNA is TGTGCCAGCTCACTCGGGACAGGGGACACTGAAGCTTTCTTT. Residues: CASSLGTGDTEAFF.

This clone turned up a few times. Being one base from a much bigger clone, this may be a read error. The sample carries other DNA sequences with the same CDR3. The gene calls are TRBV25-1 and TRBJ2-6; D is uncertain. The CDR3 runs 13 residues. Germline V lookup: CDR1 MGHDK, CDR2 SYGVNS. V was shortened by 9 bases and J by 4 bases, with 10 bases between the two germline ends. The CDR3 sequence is CASRESGANVLTF. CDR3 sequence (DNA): TGTGCCAGTAGGGAATCCGGGGCCAACGTCCTGACTTTC.

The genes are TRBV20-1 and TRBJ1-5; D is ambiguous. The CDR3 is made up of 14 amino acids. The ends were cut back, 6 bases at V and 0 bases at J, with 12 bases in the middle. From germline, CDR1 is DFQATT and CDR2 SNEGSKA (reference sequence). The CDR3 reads CSAAILNSNQPQHF. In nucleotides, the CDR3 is TGCAGTGCCGCAATCCTAAATAGCAATCAGCCCCAGCATTTT.

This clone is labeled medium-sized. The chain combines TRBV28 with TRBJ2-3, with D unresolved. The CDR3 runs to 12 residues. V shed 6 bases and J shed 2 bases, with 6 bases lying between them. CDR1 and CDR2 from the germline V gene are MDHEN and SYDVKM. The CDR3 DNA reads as TGTGCCAGCAGGGGTTTCACAGATACGCAGTATTTT. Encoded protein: CASRGFTDTQYF.

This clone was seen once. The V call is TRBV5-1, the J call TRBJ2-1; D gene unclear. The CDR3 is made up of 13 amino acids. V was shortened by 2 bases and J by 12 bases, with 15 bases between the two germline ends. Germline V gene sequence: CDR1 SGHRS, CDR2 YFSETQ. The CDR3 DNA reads TGCGCCAGCAGCTTCTGGGGTGGCGATGGGCAGTTCTTC. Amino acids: CASSFWGGDGQFF.

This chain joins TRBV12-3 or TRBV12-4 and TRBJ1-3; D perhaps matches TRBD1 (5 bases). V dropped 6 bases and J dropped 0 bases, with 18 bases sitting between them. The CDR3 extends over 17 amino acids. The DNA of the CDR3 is TGTGCCAGCAGCGTAGGAGATGGGGGTTACTCTGGAAACACCATATATTTT. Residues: CASSVGDGGYSGNTIYF.

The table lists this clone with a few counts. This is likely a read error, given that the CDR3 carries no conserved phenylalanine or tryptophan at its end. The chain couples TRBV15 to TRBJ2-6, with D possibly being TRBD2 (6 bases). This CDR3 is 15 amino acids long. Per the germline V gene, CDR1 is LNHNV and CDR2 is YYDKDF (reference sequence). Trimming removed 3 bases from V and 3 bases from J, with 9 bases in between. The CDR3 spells CATSRGGLGANVLTY. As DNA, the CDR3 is TGTGCCACCAGCAGGGGAGGTCTTGGGGCCAACGTCCTGACTTAC.

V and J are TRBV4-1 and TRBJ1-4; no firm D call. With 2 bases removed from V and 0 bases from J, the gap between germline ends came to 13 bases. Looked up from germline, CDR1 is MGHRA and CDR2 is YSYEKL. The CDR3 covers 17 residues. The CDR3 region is CASSQRRAGTTNEKLFF. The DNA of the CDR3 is TGCGCCAGCAGCCAAAGGCGTGCGGGGACAACTAATGAAAAACTGTTTTTT.

CDR3 nucleotide sequence: TGTGCCAGCAGCTTAGGCCAGGGCGGTGAAGCTTTCTTT. Translating gives CASSLGQGGEAFF. The V gene is TRBV7-2, the J gene TRBJ1-1; tentative D call: TRBD1 (5 bases). From germline, CDR1 is SGHTA and CDR2 FQGNSA. The CDR3 runs to 13 residues. Trimming stripped 1 base from V and 7 bases from J, with 10 bases between. Full variable domain (outside the CDR3, taken from reference TRBV7-2 and TRBJ1-1): GAGVSQSPSNKVTEKGKDVELRCDPISGHTALYWYRQSLGQGLEFLIYFQGNSAPDKSGLPSDRFSAERTGGSVSTLTIQRTQQEDSAVYLCASSLGQGGEAFFGQGTRLTVV.

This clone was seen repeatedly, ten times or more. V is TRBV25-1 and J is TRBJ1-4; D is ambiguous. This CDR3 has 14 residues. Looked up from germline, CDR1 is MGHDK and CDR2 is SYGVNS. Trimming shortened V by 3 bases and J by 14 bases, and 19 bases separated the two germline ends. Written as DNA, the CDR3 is TGTGCCAGCAGTGACGGGGAGCTCAACGGGTGGCTGTTTTTT. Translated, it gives CASSDGELNGWLFF. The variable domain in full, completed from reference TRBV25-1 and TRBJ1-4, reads EADIYQTPRYLVIGTGKKITLECSQTMGHDKMYWYQQDPGMELHLIHYSYGVNSTEKGDLSSESTVSRIRTEHFPLTLESARPSHTSQYLCASSDGELNGWLFFGSGTQLSVL.

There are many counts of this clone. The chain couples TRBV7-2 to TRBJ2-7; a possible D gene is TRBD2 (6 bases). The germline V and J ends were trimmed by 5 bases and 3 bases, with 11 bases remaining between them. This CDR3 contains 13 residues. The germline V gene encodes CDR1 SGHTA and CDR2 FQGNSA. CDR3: CASSPGSLYEQYF. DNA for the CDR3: TGTGCCAGCAGCCCCGGGAGCCTCTACGAGCAGTACTTC.

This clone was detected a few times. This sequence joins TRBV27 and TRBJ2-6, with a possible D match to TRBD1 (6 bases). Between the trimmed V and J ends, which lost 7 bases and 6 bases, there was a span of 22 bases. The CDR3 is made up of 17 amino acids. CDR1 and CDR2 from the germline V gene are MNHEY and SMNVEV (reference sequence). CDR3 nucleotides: TGTGCCAGCAAGTCAAGACAGGTAATGAGTGTGGCCAACGTCCTGACTTTC. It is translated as CASKSRQVMSVANVLTF.

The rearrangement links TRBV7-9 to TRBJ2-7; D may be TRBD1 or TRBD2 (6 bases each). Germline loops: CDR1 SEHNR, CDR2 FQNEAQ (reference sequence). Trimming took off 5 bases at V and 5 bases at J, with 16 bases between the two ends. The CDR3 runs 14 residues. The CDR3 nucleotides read TGTGCCAGCAGCGTCGGGGGCATACCCCACGAGCAGTACTTC. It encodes CASSVGGIPHEQYF.

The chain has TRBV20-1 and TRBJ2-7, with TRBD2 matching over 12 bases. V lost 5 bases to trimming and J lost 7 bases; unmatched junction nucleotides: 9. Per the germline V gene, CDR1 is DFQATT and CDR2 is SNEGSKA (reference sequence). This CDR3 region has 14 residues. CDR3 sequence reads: CSAPLLAGGTEQYF. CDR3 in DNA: TGCAGTGCTCCCCTACTAGCGGGAGGAACGGAGCAGTACTTC.

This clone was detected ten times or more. CDR3 DNA: TGTGCCAGCAGCTTAAATCTGGGGGGTGAGCAGTTCTTC. The encoded protein is CASSLNLGGEQFF. The chain employs TRBV7-2 and TRBJ2-1; weak D call: TRBD2 (6 bases). The CDR3 contains 13 residues. The V gene lost 2 bases and the J gene lost 9 bases, with 11 bases spanning the gap. Germline CDR1 and CDR2: SGHTA and FQGNSA.

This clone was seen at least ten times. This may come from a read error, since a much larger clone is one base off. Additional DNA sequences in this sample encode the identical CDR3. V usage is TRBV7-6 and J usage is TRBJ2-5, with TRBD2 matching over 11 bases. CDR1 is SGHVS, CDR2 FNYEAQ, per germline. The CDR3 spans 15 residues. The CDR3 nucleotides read TGCGCCAGCAGCTTAGACCTAGCGGGAGGAGGGACCCAGTACTTC. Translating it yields CASSLDLAGGGTQYF.

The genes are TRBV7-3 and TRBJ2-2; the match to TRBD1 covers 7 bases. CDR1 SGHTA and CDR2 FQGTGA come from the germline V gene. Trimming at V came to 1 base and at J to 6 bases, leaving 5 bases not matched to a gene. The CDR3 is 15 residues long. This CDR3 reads CASSLSGQVSGELFF. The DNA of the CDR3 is TGTGCCAGCAGCTTAAGTGGACAGGTCTCCGGGGAGCTGTTTTTT.

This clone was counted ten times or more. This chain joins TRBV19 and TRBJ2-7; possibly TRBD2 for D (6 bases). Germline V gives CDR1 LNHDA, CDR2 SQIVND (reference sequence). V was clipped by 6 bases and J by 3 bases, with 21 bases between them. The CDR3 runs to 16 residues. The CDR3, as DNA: TGTGCCAGTAGCCGAAAGTGGGGACTGCCAAACTACGAGCAGTACTTC. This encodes CASSRKWGLPNYEQYF.